Listed here are 3 T cell receptor beta chains from one sample, sequenced in a study of T cell changes during pregnancy in multiple sclerosis. The data were produced by immunoSEQ multiplex PCR, yet TCRdb's version contains in-frame clones alone and is incomplete. Of over 45,000 clones in the sample, about 90% were seen once. This specimen consisted of peripheral blood, obtained in the first trimester of pregnancy. Every receptor here comes from a female donor in good health, enrolled as a control in a pregnancy study.

The chain uses TRBV5-1 and TRBJ2-5, with 8 bases matching TRBD1. CDR1 and CDR2 (germline): SGHRS, YFSETQ. V dropped 2 bases and J dropped 5; count of bases not matched to a gene: 5. The CDR3 covers 14 residues. The CDR3 sequence is CASSFQGAGETQYF. The CDR3, as DNA: TGCGCCAGCAGCTTCCAGGGGGCTGGGGAGACCCAGTACTTC.

The chain has TRBV18 and TRBJ2-1; D might be TRBD2 (5 bases). The germline gives CDR1 KGHSH, CDR2 LQKENI. The CDR3 covers 13 residues. V dropped 6 bases and J dropped 9 bases, with 15 bases sitting between them. In nucleotides, the CDR3 is TGTGCCAGCTCCGCGGACTCCGATATTGAGCAGTTCTTC. Encoded protein: CASSADSDIEQFF.

This chain connects TRBV9 to TRBJ2-7; D unclear. The CDR3 has 14 amino acids. Germline V lookup: CDR1 SGDLS, CDR2 YYNGEE. V was cut by 7 bases and J by 2 bases, with 16 bases left in between. CDR3 sequence (DNA): TGTGCCAGCGGAGAGTCGGAGCGTCCCTACGAGCAGTACTTC. Protein sequence: CASGESERPYEQYF.